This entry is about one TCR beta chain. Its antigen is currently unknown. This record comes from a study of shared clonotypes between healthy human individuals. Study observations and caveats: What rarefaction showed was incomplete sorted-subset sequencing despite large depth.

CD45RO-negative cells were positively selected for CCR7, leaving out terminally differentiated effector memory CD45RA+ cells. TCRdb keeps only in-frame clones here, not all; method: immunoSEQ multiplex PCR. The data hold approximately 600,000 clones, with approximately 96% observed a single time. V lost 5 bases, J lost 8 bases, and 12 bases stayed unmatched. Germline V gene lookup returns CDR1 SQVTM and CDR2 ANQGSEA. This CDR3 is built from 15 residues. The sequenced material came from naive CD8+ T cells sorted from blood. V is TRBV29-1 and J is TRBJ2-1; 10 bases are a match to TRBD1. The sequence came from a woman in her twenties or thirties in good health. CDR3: CSVTRWDRGEDEQFF. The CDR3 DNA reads TGCAGCGTTACCCGATGGGACAGGGGAGAAGATGAGCAGTTCTTC.